The following is a T cell receptor (beta chain) sequence with its context. Its antigen target is currently unknown. No base-level quality is on record; no much larger clone is a single base apart. According to the study, the label for this sample's time point signals: pre-treatment sample, taken before nivolumab and TIL therapy. The baseline tumor samples, taken from the same resection that was used to grow TIL, were excised metastases, most often pleural nodules or supraclavicular lymph nodes. Before any PD-1/PD-L1 blockade was given, tumors were harvested, nivolumab was then administered, and patients who progressed went on to receive lymphodepletion, an infusion of expanded TIL, and IL-2. Between October 2017 and January 2020, a dual-center phase I trial enrolled adults who had stage 4 NSCLC. The samples were obtained from a phase I trial that was single-arm and open-label and tested tumor-infiltrating lymphocyte therapy combined with nivolumab in advanced non-small cell lung cancer. For each resected tumor, portions were snap-frozen in liquid nitrogen and kept at -80 degrees C. Using laser-capture macrodissection, tumor regions of interest were selected on H&E sections, then pulverized into about 15 mg aliquots and extracted using Qiagen Allprep kits.

This sample was taken from a study of TIL therapy for anti-PD-1-resistant metastatic lung cancer (dated by TCRdb to the early 2020s). Some background on the complete study: A median age of around 54 years (range roughly 35-75) and a median tumor PD-L1 proportion score of 6% were recorded among enrolled patients. T cell receptor beta sequencing of tumor and peripheral blood served to follow clonotypes across the tumor, the expanded TIL product, and serial blood samples. Most of the cohort had lung adenocarcinoma, several tumors were EGFR-mutant and two were ALK-rearranged, and half of the patients were current or former smokers. Across the cohort, whole-exome sequencing showed a median non-synonymous tumor mutation burden of 1.5 mutations per megabase. Overall study results and their limits: The cohort was highly selected, including more treatment-naive, never-smoker and oncogene-addicted patients than is typical, which limits generalizability. The study protocol defined all tumor marker inferences as exploratory. Higher clonality and lower diversity were observed in expanded TIL cultures than in baseline intratumoral T cells (median clonality roughly 6% vs 31%, p < 0.0001). High clonal turnover was observed in TIL culture, with many enriched product clones not detected in the baseline tumor, which suggested clonal contraction rather than faithful expansion.

Trimming takes 4 bases off V and 0 bases off J; junction bases not matched to a gene: 11. There are 18 amino acids in the CDR3, from cysteine to phenylalanine inclusive. The sequence is cut down to CDR3 DNA, 54 bases in frame from base 1. CDR1 and CDR2 are drawn from the germline V gene: MNHNS, SASEGT. TCR beta CDR3 regions were amplified from genomic DNA with the immunoSEQ v3 hsTCRB kit using bias-controlled multiplex PCR. The TCR libraries were sequenced on an Illumina NextSeq 500 to about 2.1 million read pairs for survey level or 5-6 million read pairs for deep level. Per the authors' processing: The immunoSEQ Analyzer software assigned V, D and J genes, filtered out non-productive sequences, and reported clonality. Repertoires of infused TIL and blood were compared using productive Simpson clonality and the Morisita overlap index of productive TRB rearrangements. The source is immuneACCESS, and TCRdb retained only in-frame sequences with V and J called. Part of the clones is not carried over; for the studies checked, unresolved V genes explain less than half of this, and the remainder is unexplained. V and J calls and clone size follow that table, whereas D and trimming were derived from the DNA. The sample profile shows some 4,900 clones; 64% of them were found once. The top ten constitute 9.5% of the sample.

The V and J genes are TRBV6-1 and TRBJ1-4, with TRBD1 identical over 7 junction bases. The sequencing used tumor tissue, collected at baseline. The TCR sequence derives from a man between 70 and 80 years old with non-small cell lung cancer. The DNA sequence follows: TGTGCCAGCAGTGGGATGACAGGGCCGAGGGCAACTAATGAAAAACTGTTTTTT. Translated, this is CASSGMTGPRATNEKLFF.